This T cell receptor (beta chain) stems from a study of shared clonotypes between healthy human individuals. From CD4+ cells came CD45RA+ naive and CD45RA-negative memory subsets. Some clones are missing from TCRdb's copy, which holds only in-frame ones; the method was immunoSEQ multiplex PCR. The sample consists of approximately 2.1 million clones, over 90% of them appearing once. Germline loops: CDR1 SGHRS, CDR2 YFSETQ. Deletions cut 1 base from V and 3 bases from J, with 12 bases between. This CDR3 spans 15 amino acids. This receptor was obtained from a man aged 18 to 29 in good health. Some clones in this sample may be carry-over from other donors' samples. This chain connects TRBV5-1 to TRBJ2-3, with D perhaps matching TRBD1 or TRBD2 (5 bases each). Sequenced sample: naive CD4+ T cells from PBMCs. Regarding subset: CD45RA+ positively selected. The DNA of the CDR3 is TGCGCCAGCAGCTTGCCCCAGGGAGCGACAGATACGCAGTATTTT. Amino acids: CASSLPQGATDTQYF.